The T cell receptor (beta chain) described here comes from a study of PD-L1 blockade in urothelial cancer. For the study at large: About 85% of the roughly 29 patients were men whose urothelial cancer was bladder-origin. Samples came from 3 weeks, at the second dose, and 6 weeks into treatment.

The time point is: pretreatment peripheral blood. Urothelial carcinoma in patients was locally advanced or metastatic. PCRs each included synthetic TCR analog templates spiked in. Data came from immunoSEQ multiplex PCR; TCRdb stores just in-frame clones and leaves some out. The data show 75,000 to 95,000 clones, with around 85% seen just once and roughly 7.3% held by the top ten. The CDR3 is made up of 12 amino acids. V shed 4 bases and J shed 2 bases, with 6 bases lying between them. CDR1 SGHRS and CDR2 YFSETQ come from the germline V gene. The TCR originated in a man aged 35-49 years with urothelial cancer. The chain carries TRBV5-1 and TRBJ2-5; D gene unclear. Specimen: PBMCs, collected around atezolizumab (anti-PD-L1) treatment. The CDR3 sequence: CASSLTQETQYF. The CDR3 DNA reads as TGCGCCAGCAGCCTGACTCAAGAGACCCAGTACTTC.